These 30 T cell receptor beta chains share one sample of origin, sequenced in a study of shared clonotypes between healthy human individuals. TCRdb's copy holds only in-frame clones and misses some; the assay was immunoSEQ multiplex PCR. The sample includes about 2.4 million clones, approximately 92% seen only once; the top ten take 0.13% to 0.15%. The sample comprised naive CD4+ T cells sorted from blood. As to subset: CD45RA+ positively selected. These receptors came from a young man in good health.

The V gene is TRBV6-1, the J gene TRBJ2-7, with D unclear. There are 14 residues in the CDR3. The V and J ends lost 2 bases and 3 bases respectively, with 11 bases between them. From germline, CDR1 is MNHNS and CDR2 SASEGT. This CDR3 reads CASSESGQLYEQYF. As DNA, the CDR3 is TGTGCCAGCAGTGAATCTGGGCAGCTCTACGAGCAGTACTTC.

Remarks on this clone: Other DNA sequences in this sample translate to the same CDR3. The chain employs TRBV29-1 and TRBJ2-6, with D maybe TRBD1 (6 bases). The CDR3 extends over 14 amino acids. Between the trimmed V and J ends, which lost 6 bases and 1 base, there was a span of 10 bases. The germline CDR1 and CDR2 sequences are SQVTM and ANQGSEA. The CDR3 is CSVATGSGANVLTF. As DNA, the CDR3 is TGCAGCGTGGCCACAGGGTCTGGGGCCAACGTCCTGACTTTC.

The J gene is TRBJ2-7, the V gene TRBV27; TRBD1 agrees at 7 bases. The CDR3 is 15 amino acids. The V gene end was trimmed by 3 bases and the J gene end by 2 bases; junction bases not matched to a gene: 7. The germline V gene has CDR1 MNHEY and CDR2 SMNVEV (reference sequence). The CDR3: CASSFDRVTPYEQYF. The CDR3 DNA is TGTGCCAGCAGTTTTGACAGGGTTACCCCCTACGAGCAGTACTTC.

The V and J genes are TRBV7-9 and TRBJ2-1, with 8 bases matching TRBD2. Looked up from germline, CDR1 is SEHNR and CDR2 is FQNEAQ (reference sequence). CDR3 length: 14 residues. Losses at the gene ends were 1 base for V and 6 bases for J; bases not matched to a gene: 2. The CDR3 region has the DNA TGTGCCAGCAGCTTAGTGCTAGCGGGCAATGAGCAGTTCTTC. Amino acid sequence: CASSLVLAGNEQFF.

This chain connects TRBV29-1 to TRBJ1-2; D is unresolved. The CDR3 loop spans 13 amino acids. V lost 7 bases, J lost 2 bases, and 14 bases lay in between. Germline assignment: CDR1 SQVTM and CDR2 ANQGSEA. The CDR3 coding sequence is TGCAGCGGCGCGGACCTAGGGAACTATGGCTACACCTTC. Amino acid sequence: CSGADLGNYGYTF.

The chain employs TRBV5-4 and TRBJ1-1; D perhaps matches TRBD1 (6 bases). There are 16 residues in the CDR3. V gave up 3 bases and J gave up 4 bases, with 19 bases separating them. From germline, CDR1 is SGHNT and CDR2 YYREEE (reference sequence). CDR3 residues: CASSSKQGSPGTEAFF. The CDR3 DNA sequence: TGTGCCAGCAGCTCAAAACAGGGCTCCCCCGGCACTGAAGCTTTCTTT.

Of note for this clone: The sample contains more than one DNA sequence encoding this CDR3. The V and J genes are TRBV19 and TRBJ2-7; 11 positions agree with TRBD1. The V and J ends lost 4 bases and 3 bases, in that order; junction bases with no gene match: 5. This CDR3 region has 15 residues. The germline V gene has CDR1 LNHDA and CDR2 SQIVND (reference sequence). The chain's CDR3 is CASSTGTGGFYEQYF. As DNA, the CDR3 is TGTGCCAGTAGTACGGGGACAGGGGGGTTCTACGAGCAGTACTTC. Supplemented by reference TRBV19 and TRBJ2-7, the full variable domain reads DGGITQSPKYLFRKEGQNVTLSCEQNLNHDAMYWYRQDPGQGLRLIYYSQIVNDFQKGDIAEGYSVSREKKESFPLTVTSAQKNPTAFYLCASSTGTGGFYEQYFGPGTRLTVT.

The chain joins TRBV5-1 to TRBJ2-1; D is uncertain. The V end lost 3 bases, the J end lost 1 base, and 20 bases lay between the germline ends. CDR3 length equals 18 residues. Germline CDR1 reads SGHRS; CDR2 reads YFSETQ. The CDR3 sequence is CASSSVRLQVASYNEQFF. CDR3 coding DNA: TGCGCCAGCAGCTCCGTGCGGCTGCAGGTGGCTTCCTACAATGAGCAGTTCTTC. The full variable domain, in which reference TRBV5-1 and TRBJ2-1 provide the parts outside the CDR3, is KAGVTQTPRYLIKTRGQQVTLSCSPISGHRSVSWYQQTPGQGLQFLFEYFSETQRNKGNFPGRFSGRQFSNSRSEMNVSTLELGDSALYLCASSSVRLQVASYNEQFFGPGTRLTVL.

A note on this clone: At the DNA level, this CDR3 is encoded by other sequences in the same sample as well. CDR3: CASSGGGNEQYF. CDR3 coding DNA: TGTGCCAGCAGTGGGGGGGGGAACGAGCAGTACTTC. The rearrangement joins TRBV6-1 to TRBJ2-7, with 7 positions matching TRBD2. The trim removed 4 bases at V and 5 bases at J, leaving 2 bases unmatched. This CDR3 is built from 12 residues. Germline V CDR1 and CDR2: MNHNS, SASEGT.

Remarks on this clone: Other DNA sequences in the sample encode the same CDR3. This chain links TRBV5-1 with TRBJ2-7; the D is unclear. The CDR3 consists of 13 residues. Trimming took off 0 bases at V and 2 bases at J, with 6 bases between the two ends. The germline V gene has CDR1 SGHRS and CDR2 YFSETQ. The CDR3 is CASSLAGPYEQYF. The CDR3 bases are TGCGCCAGCAGCTTGGCTGGCCCCTACGAGCAGTACTTC.

This clone has more than one count but fewer than ten. The CDR3 bases are TGTGCCAGCAGTTTCGGTGTCCTGGGGGAAAAACTGTTTTTT. Amino acids: CASSFGVLGEKLFF. The V call is TRBV27, the J call TRBJ1-4; D uncertain. Trimming removed 3 bases at V and 8 bases at J, with 13 bases between. Germline V gene lookup returns CDR1 MNHEY and CDR2 SMNVEV (reference sequence). The CDR3 is 14 residues long.

Here the CDR3 reads CASSDQGGSGANVLTF. In DNA form, the CDR3 reads TGTGCCAGCAGTGACCAGGGAGGCTCTGGGGCCAACGTCCTGACTTTC. The J gene is TRBJ2-6, the V gene TRBV2, with D maybe TRBD2 (6 bases). This CDR3 comprises 16 residues. CDR1 and CDR2 from the germline V gene are SNHLY and FYNNEI. Trimming pared 3 bases from V and 0 bases from J, leaving 9 bases between.

The chain carries TRBV2 and TRBJ2-2; possibly TRBD1 or TRBD2 for D (5 bases each). This CDR3 has 16 residues. Trimming removed 2 bases at V and 6 bases at J, with 16 bases between. Germline assignment: CDR1 SNHLY and CDR2 FYNNEI. The CDR3 DNA follows: TGTGCCAGCAGTGAAATGTGGGGGAGTAAGGCCGGGGAGCTGTTTTTT. It yields the protein CASSEMWGSKAGELFF.

As regards this clone: Other DNA sequences in the sample encode the same CDR3. V gene TRBV18 combines with J gene TRBJ1-5; D remains ambiguous. V gave up 3 bases and J gave up 5 bases, with 8 bases separating them. The CDR3 covers 13 residues. The germline V gene has CDR1 KGHSH and CDR2 LQKENI. CDR3 region: CASSPAFDQPQHF. In DNA form, the CDR3 reads TGTGCCAGCTCACCGGCATTCGATCAGCCCCAGCATTTT.

The chain recombines TRBV6-5 with TRBJ2-7; D gene ambiguous. Trimming removed 4 bases from V and 6 bases from J, with 10 bases in between. CDR1 and CDR2 from the germline V gene are MNHEY and SVGAGI. The CDR3 is made up of 12 amino acids. The CDR3 sequence is CASSSPTGEQYF. CDR3 coding DNA: TGTGCCAGCAGTTCCCCCACGGGCGAGCAGTACTTC.

This chain links TRBV7-2 with TRBJ1-5; 9 bases match TRBD1. From germline, CDR1 is SGHTA and CDR2 FQGNSA. This CDR3 has 15 amino acids. V shed 5 bases and J 7 bases; nucleotides not matched to a gene: 9. As DNA, the CDR3 is TGTGCCAGCAGCGTTCAAACAGGGGGCGGCCAGCCCCAGCATTTT. Translated: CASSVQTGGGQPQHF.

This clone has only one observation. The chain combines TRBV5-1 with TRBJ1-2; weak D call: TRBD1 (6 bases). The CDR3 totals 13 residues. Germline V gene lookup returns CDR1 SGHRS and CDR2 YFSETQ. V lost 0 bases and J 7 bases, leaving 10 bases between the germline ends. The CDR3: CASSLDGGGGYTF. In DNA, the CDR3 is TGCGCCAGCAGCTTGGATGGGGGCGGTGGCTACACCTTC.

This chain uses TRBV30 with TRBJ1-2, with D possibly being TRBD1 (5 bases). The germline CDR1 and CDR2 sequences are GTSNPN and SVGIG (reference sequence). V dropped 3 bases and J dropped 2 bases, with 16 bases sitting between them. CDR3 length equals 15 residues. CDR3 in DNA: TGTGCCTGGAGATCGCCGGGACTTCTAAACTATGGCTACACCTTC. This codes for CAWRSPGLLNYGYTF.

The rearrangement links TRBV5-1 to TRBJ1-1, with D possibly TRBD1 on 5 matching bases. The CDR3 loop spans 19 amino acids. Germline CDR1 and CDR2: SGHRS and YFSETQ. The V and J ends lost 4 bases and 1 base respectively, with 26 bases between them. CDR3 region: CASSAWTLWAPFWNTEAFF. The DNA for the CDR3 is TGCGCCAGCAGCGCATGGACACTCTGGGCCCCCTTCTGGAACACTGAAGCTTTCTTT. Using reference TRBV5-1 and TRBJ1-1 for the parts outside the CDR3, the full variable domain is KAGVTQTPRYLIKTRGQQVTLSCSPISGHRSVSWYQQTPGQGLQFLFEYFSETQRNKGNFPGRFSGRQFSNSRSEMNVSTLELGDSALYLCASSAWTLWAPFWNTEAFFGQGTRLTVV.

The chain employs TRBV6-5 and TRBJ1-5; 7 positions match TRBD1. The CDR3 spans 14 residues. Germline assignment: CDR1 MNHEY and CDR2 SVGAGI. V dropped 4 bases and J dropped 7; count of bases not matched to a gene: 7. CDR3 DNA sequence: TGTGCCAGCAGTTCCGAACGCAGGGGGCAGCCCCAGCATTTT. Encoded protein: CASSSERRGQPQHF.

The gene calls are TRBV11-2 and TRBJ1-1; no reliable D call. Per the germline V gene, CDR1 is SGHAT and CDR2 is FQNNGV. V lost 1 base and J lost 0, with 15 bases in between. CDR3 length: 17 residues. CDR3 DNA: TGTGCCAGCAGCTTAGTCGGACGGACCCAGGTGAACACTGAAGCTTTCTTT. The encoded protein is CASSLVGRTQVNTEAFF.

This CDR3 reads CASSPLRGRGEKLFF. CDR3 nucleotide sequence: TGTGCCAGTAGTCCCCTTAGGGGGCGCGGTGAAAAACTGTTTTTT. The chain recombines TRBV19 with TRBJ1-4; 7 bases match TRBD1. The V gene's germline CDR1 is LNHDA and CDR2 SQIVND (reference sequence). CDR3 length: 15 amino acids. V dropped 5 bases and J dropped 7; count of bases not matched to a gene: 10.

The V and J genes are TRBV28 and TRBJ2-5, with a tentative D call TRBD1 (5 bases). This CDR3 comprises 14 residues. CDR1 is MDHEN, CDR2 SYDVKM, per germline. V was trimmed by 11 bases and J by 4 bases, leaving 20 bases between them. The CDR3 spells CAVSPAGISETQYF. The CDR3, as DNA: TGTGCCGTCTCCCCGGCAGGGATATCAGAGACCCAGTACTTC. The full variable domain, with the rest looked up from reference TRBV28 and TRBJ2-5, is DVKVTQSSRYLVKRTGEKVFLECVQDMDHENMFWYRQDPGLGLRLIYFSYDVKMKEKGDIPEGYSVSREKKERFSLILESASTNQTSMYLCAVSPAGISETQYFGPGTRLLVL.

V and J are TRBV6-5 and TRBJ2-5; TRBD1 or TRBD2 may be the D gene (5 bases each). V shed 6 bases and J shed 5 bases, with 19 bases lying between them. CDR3 length: 15 amino acids. The germline V gene encodes CDR1 MNHEY and CDR2 SVGAGI. CDR3 loop: CASSRTGTQGETQYF. CDR3 DNA: TGTGCCAGCAGCCGGACCGGGACCCAAGGGGAGACCCAGTACTTC.

V and J are TRBV10-3 and TRBJ1-2, with unresolved D. V lost 2 bases and J lost 8, with 6 bases in between. Germline CDR1 is ENHRY and CDR2 is SYGVKD. The CDR3 has 11 amino acids. In DNA, the CDR3 is TGTGCCATCAGTGAGACGAGGGGCTACACCTTC. This sequence encodes CAISETRGYTF.

The V and J genes are TRBV10-3 and TRBJ2-2; perhaps TRBD1 as D (5 bases). V lost 8 bases and J 0 bases, leaving 10 bases between the germline ends. Germline assignment: CDR1 ENHRY and CDR2 SYGVKD. The CDR3 has 14 amino acids. DNA of the CDR3: TGTGCCATCCATCAGGGCCCGAACACCGGGGAGCTGTTTTTT. Translated: CAIHQGPNTGELFF.

The chain joins TRBV5-1 to TRBJ1-2; a weak D match, TRBD1 (5 bases). CDR1 SGHRS and CDR2 YFSETQ come from the germline V gene. The germline V and J ends were trimmed by 0 bases and 8 bases, with 8 bases remaining between them. This CDR3 region has 12 residues. In DNA form, the CDR3 reads TGCGCCAGCAGCTTGGGACAGCTGGGCTACACCTTC. Translation: CASSLGQLGYTF.

The CDR3 DNA is TGTGCCAGCTCGCCCCCTAGCGGGAGTAACAATGAGCAGTTCTTC. Amino acid sequence: CASSPPSGSNNEQFF. The genes are TRBV18 and TRBJ2-1, with TRBD2 matching over 10 bases. The CDR3 sequence is 15 residues long. Germline V CDR1 and CDR2: KGHSH, LQKENI. V dropped 6 bases and J dropped 5; count of bases not matched to a gene: 7.

The chain recombines TRBV5-1 with TRBJ1-4; D ambiguous. CDR3 length equals 15 residues. CDR1 is SGHRS and CDR2 is YFSETQ in the germline V gene. V lost 4 bases and J 4 bases, leaving 14 bases between the germline ends. Written as DNA, the CDR3 is TGCGCCAGCAGCCTGGAGACGGCTGGTAATGAAAAACTGTTTTTT. Translated: CASSLETAGNEKLFF.

The chain employs TRBV6-1 and TRBJ1-1; TRBD1 matches 11 bases. The CDR3 has 14 residues. The germline V gene has CDR1 MNHNS and CDR2 SASEGT. The ends lost 5 bases at V and 3 bases at J; junction bases unmatched: 2. CDR3 residues: CASSRTGGYTEAFF. In DNA, the CDR3 is TGTGCCAGCAGTAGGACAGGGGGCTACACTGAAGCTTTCTTT.